Following are 8 T cell receptor beta chains from one sample sequenced in a study of T cells in Graves' hyperthyroidism and ophthalmopathy. RNA transcripts yielded amplified TCR beta CDR3 regions. RT-PCR in the first round (using the HTBI primer set) targeted the TCR CDR3. TCRdb reprocessed the multiplex PCR reads with MiXCR, giving one entry per CDR3 protein. Of approximately 600,000 distinct CDR3 sequences detected, about 15% appear once; the ten largest clones hold 5.8%. Material for sequencing was blood. These receptors originate from a young woman with Graves' hyperthyroidism that later progressed to Graves' ophthalmopathy.

The chain uses TRBV7-9 and TRBJ2-7, with 7 nucleotides matching TRBD2. In germline, CDR1 is SEHNR, CDR2 FQNEAQ (reference sequence). With 5 bases clipped from V and 3 bases from J, the junction kept 13 bases outside the gene matches. The CDR3 runs 16 residues. DNA of the CDR3: TGTGCCAGCAGCCCCGTCTTGGCTAGCGGACGCTACGAGCAGTACTTC. Translation: CASSPVLASGRYEQYF. Drawing the rest from reference TRBV7-9 and TRBJ2-7, the complete variable domain is DTGVSQNPRHKITKRGQNVTFRCDPISEHNRLYWYRQTLGQGPEFLTYFQNEAQLEKSRLLSDRFSAERPKGSFSTLEIQRTEQGDSAMYLCASSPVLASGRYEQYFGPGTRLTVT.

The chain has TRBV20-1 and TRBJ2-7; TRBD1 aligns across 9 bases. CDR3 length: 15 residues. V gave up 5 bases and J gave up 5 bases; unmatched junction bases: 13. Germline CDR1 is DFQATT and CDR2 is SNEGSKA (reference sequence). The CDR3 region has the DNA TGCAGTGCTCCCCGAGGGGACAGGGTAACCCACGAGCAGTACTTC. It codes for CSAPRGDRVTHEQYF.

Of note for this clonotype: One end of the junction varies from germline; a read error may be responsible. V usage is TRBV3-1 and J usage is TRBJ1-4, with TRBD1 matching over 7 bases. The CDR3 covers 17 residues. Germline CDR1 reads LGHDT; CDR2 reads YNNKEL (reference sequence). CDR3 DNA sequence: TGTACCAGCAGCCAAGCAGCCAGGGGGAACCCTAATGAAAAACTGTTTTTT. Translating it yields CTSSQAARGNPNEKLFF.

This clonotype appeared many times. The chain carries TRBV6-1 and TRBJ2-5; D is unclear. Germline-derived CDR1 and CDR2 are MNHNS and SASEGT. The CDR3 has 14 residues. Trimming took 2 bases from V and 4 from J, leaving 11 bases between them. The CDR3 DNA follows: TGTGCCAGCAGTGAACAATTAAACGGAGAGACCCAGTACTTC. This encodes CASSEQLNGETQYF.

This clonotype appeared a few times. V usage is TRBV12-3 or TRBV12-4 and J usage is TRBJ2-2, with TRBD2 matching over 9 bases. V trimming: 5 bases; J trimming: 3 bases; junction bases outside the gene matches: 7. The CDR3 has 16 residues. CDR3 in DNA: TGTGCCAGCAGTAAGTTAGCGGGAGCTGACACCGGGGAGCTGTTTTTT. This translates into CASSKLAGADTGELFF.

This clonotype appeared many times. CDR3 amino acids: CASSFGRGRGGYTF. CDR3 bases: TGTGCCAGCAGTTTTGGGAGGGGACGGGGCGGCTACACCTTC. The chain employs TRBV28 and TRBJ1-2, with TRBD1 as a possible D gene (5 bases). This CDR3 has 14 amino acids. Germline V gene sequence: CDR1 MDHEN, CDR2 SYDVKM. V was clipped by 3 bases and J by 8 bases, with 16 bases between them.

This clonotype was found many times. This chain links TRBV7-2 with TRBJ1-2; no clear D. Germline values: CDR1 SGHTA, CDR2 FQGNSA. The CDR3 runs 14 residues. Trimming removed 5 bases from V and 3 bases from J, with 13 bases in between. The CDR3 sequence is CASSPGIQDYGYTF. The CDR3 nucleotides are TGTGCCAGCAGCCCCGGAATTCAGGACTATGGCTACACCTTC. Combining the CDR3 with reference TRBV7-2 and TRBJ1-2 gives the whole variable domain GAGVSQSPSNKVTEKGKDVELRCDPISGHTALYWYRQSLGQGLEFLIYFQGNSAPDKSGLPSDRFSAERTGGSVSTLTIQRTQQEDSAVYLCASSPGIQDYGYTFGSGTRLTVV.

The genes are TRBV20-1 and TRBJ1-2; D perhaps matches TRBD1 (6 bases). V gave up 5 bases and J gave up 8 bases, with 15 bases separating them. The germline V gene encodes CDR1 DFQATT and CDR2 SNEGSKA (reference sequence). CDR3 length equals 12 residues. CDR3 nucleotides: TGCAGTGCTGGGACATTCGATCAGGGCTACACCTTC. Translated: CSAGTFDQGYTF.